This T cell receptor (beta chain) was captured by sequencing in a study of cytotoxic CD8 clonotypes in ibrutinib-treated CLL. The CDR3 totals 12 residues. Germline values: CDR1 MGHDK, CDR2 SYGVNS. The V end lost 4 bases, the J end lost 3 bases, and 7 bases lay between the germline ends. TCRdb keeps only in-frame clones here, not all; method: immunoSEQ multiplex PCR. The sample contains about 130,000 clones, less than 90% of which appear only once. Study-level results: At ibrutinib response, clonality increased, and at progression it declined back toward baseline. Sampling times, which were not matched between the groups, differed between sustained-remission patients and progressing patients. Under treatment, the uncommon public clonotypes either contracted or remained stable.

A note on this clone: Its antigen is still unknown.

The chain links TRBV25-1 to TRBJ2-7; D unresolved. The source of this sequence is a human donor with chronic lymphocytic leukemia. The input for sequencing was PBMCs, taken after 24 months of ibrutinib treatment. CDR3 sequence reads: CASSGFFYEQYF. The CDR3 nucleotides are TGTGCCAGCAGTGGGTTCTTCTACGAGCAGTACTTC.